This T cell receptor (beta chain) was sequenced during a study of CD8 T cells in Susac syndrome. The overall study: Patients with Susac syndrome were therapy-naive, treated with corticosteroids, or treated with intravenous immunoglobulin alone when blood was collected. Study results and caveats: It was acknowledged in the study that the number of individuals who were included in its TCR sequencing and HLA analysis was relatively small.

On this clonotype: As yet, its antigen is unknown.

The authors reverse transcribed roughly 0.5 to 1 ug RNA with random hexamers. In TCRdb, the immunoSEQ multiplex PCR reads were re-called with MiXCR into one record per CDR3 protein. The sample holds roughly 190,000 distinct CDR3 sequences, approximately 96% seen once. The CDR3 is 10 residues long. Germline CDR1 is DFQATT and CDR2 is SNEGSKA (reference sequence). V lost 3 bases, J lost 9 bases, and 6 bases lay in between. The sample taken for sequencing was CD4+ T cells from PBMCs. The TCR originated in a human donor with Susac syndrome. J is TRBJ2-1 and V is TRBV20-1; D remains ambiguous. The CDR3 coding sequence is TGCAGTGCTAGTGGCGGTGAGCAGTTCTTC. Its protein product is CSASGGEQFF.